This TCR beta chain was identified during a study of blood T cells in healthy people across ages. For the second PCR, which ran for about 7 to 11 cycles, a sample-barcoded 5' primer and a J-beta primer mix were used. TCRdb ran MiXCR on the 5' RACE reads and lists one entry per CDR3 protein. The table lists 700,000 or so distinct CDR3 sequences, approximately 40% of them singletons. V shed 4 bases and J 2 bases; nucleotides not matched to a gene: 4. CDR3 length: 15 residues. Per the germline V gene, CDR1 is SGHTA and CDR2 is FQGNSA. This chain connects TRBV7-2 to TRBJ2-3, with TRBD2 identical over 9 bases. The TCR was taken from an elderly man in good health. The specimen was blood. The CDR3 loop reads CASSSLAGYTDTQYF. The CDR3, as DNA: TGTGCCAGCAGCTCGCTAGCGGGGTACACAGATACGCAGTATTTT. Supplemented by reference TRBV7-2 and TRBJ2-3, the full variable domain reads GAGVSQSPSNKVTEKGKDVELRCDPISGHTALYWYRQSLGQGLEFLIYFQGNSAPDKSGLPSDRFSAERTGGSVSTLTIQRTQQEDSAVYLCASSSLAGYTDTQYFGPGTRLTVL.